This TCR beta chain came from a study of graft-versus-host responses after intestinal transplantation. Background on the study: All recipients were transplanted with multivisceral, liver-intestinal, or isolated intestinal grafts. Each patient got anti-thymocyte globulin induction, then tacrolimus and steroids for roughly 3 years.

Assay used: immunoSEQ multiplex PCR; TCRdb lists only in-frame clones, some missing. In the table there are 77,000 or so clones, around 92% of which are singletons. Germline loops: CDR1 GTSNPN, CDR2 SVGIG (reference sequence). Trimming stripped 1 base from V and 7 bases from J, with 13 bases between. This CDR3 is 13 amino acids long. The clonotype originates from a human patient who received an intestinal transplant, so some T cells may come from the graft donor. The chain recombines TRBV30 with TRBJ1-2, with D possibly matching TRBD1 (5 bases). The starting material was PBMCs, obtained 98 days after intestinal transplantation. The CDR3 DNA sequence: TGTGCCTGGAGTGCCGGGGGTGCGGCTGGCTACACCTTC. Residues: CAWSAGGAAGYTF. Variable domain in full (rest from reference TRBV30 and TRBJ1-2): SQTIHQWPATLVQPVGSPLSLECTVEGTSNPNLYWYRQAAGRGLQLLFYSVGIGQISSEVPQNLSASRPQDRQFILSSKKLLLSDSGFYLCAWSAGGAAGYTFGSGTRLTVV.